Listed below are T cell receptor beta chains from one sample, sequenced in a study of T cells in tumors after PD-1 blockade. Data came from immunoSEQ multiplex PCR; TCRdb stores just in-frame clones and leaves some out. Altogether around 11,000 clones are present, 65% to 80% being singletons, with the ten largest covering around 13%. The specimen was tumor tissue, collected after anti-PD-1 treatment. These receptors all come from a human donor with basal cell carcinoma. CDR3s include the opening cysteine and the closing phenylalanine or tryptophan. D genes are given only for firm matches. Part of the rows lack a size; the others show once, few, many or a class for expanded clones.

j_gene | len | abundance | v_gene | d_gene | CDR3nt | CDR3aa
TRBJ1-5 | 15 | few | TRBV19 | NA | TGTGCCAGTAGTATGTGGGGGGCAAGCAATCAGCCCCAGCATTTT | CASSMWGASNQPQHF
TRBJ2-1 | 14 | NA | TRBV30 | NA | TGTGCCTGGAGCGCCACAGGGTGGAGGGATGAGCAGTTCTTC | CAWSATGWRDEQFF
TRBJ1-5 | 14 | few | TRBV5-1 | NA | TGCGCCAGCAGCCTGGACGGAAGCAATCAGCCCCAGCATTTT | CASSLDGSNQPQHF
TRBJ2-2 | 17 | NA | TRBV4-2 | NA | TGTGCCAGCAGCCAGCCTCCAAGGATCCTGAACACCGGGGAGCTGTTTTTT | CASSQPPRILNTGELFF
TRBJ2-2 | 15 | NA | TRBV4-3 | TRBD2 | TGCGCCAGCAGCCAAGAGGGAGGGGATACCGGGGAGCTGTTTTTT | CASSQEGGDTGELFF
TRBJ2-1 | 16 | NA | TRBV18 | TRBD2 | TGTGCCAGCTCACCACGAGCTAGCGGGGGGGCAGATGAGCAGTTCTTC | CASSPRASGGADEQFF
TRBJ2-1 | 15 | NA | TRBV7-2 | TRBD2 | TGTGCCAGCAGCTTAGATAGCGGGGGGGGCAATGAGCAGTTCTTC | CASSLDSGGGNEQFF
TRBJ2-7 | 16 | NA | TRBV28 | NA | TGTGCCAGCAGATTTCGGGACACCCTTCAGGGGAACGAGCAGTACTTC | CASRFRDTLQGNEQYF
TRBJ2-1 | 15 | NA | TRBV24-1 | NA | TGTGCCACCAGTGATGCCTATACAAAAAACAATGAGCAGTTCTTC | CATSDAYTKNNEQFF
TRBJ2-7 | 14 | NA | TRBV12-5 | NA | TGTGCTAGTGGTTTCCCATCCCTAGCGAACGAGCAGTACTTC | CASGFPSLANEQYF
TRBJ1-1 | 13 | NA | TRBV19 | NA | TGTGCCAGTAGTATGCAGCCAGGGACTGAAGCTTTCTTT | CASSMQPGTEAFF
TRBJ2-2 | 15 | few | TRBV29-1 | NA | TGCAGCGTTGAAGACCAGCGCCGGGAAGCCGGGGAGCTGTTTTTT | CSVEDQRREAGELFF
TRBJ1-1 | 15 | NA | TRBV5-1 | NA | TGCGCCAGCAGCTTGGTCCCGGGGGCGAGCACTGAAGCTTTCTTT | CASSLVPGASTEAFF
TRBJ2-5 | 13 | few | TRBV3-1/TRBV3-2 | TRBD2 | TGTGCCAGCAGCCATCGGGGGGGGGAGACCCAGTACTTC | CASSHRGGETQYF
TRBJ1-5 | 15 | NA | TRBV19 | NA | TGTGCCAGTACCATCTGGGGGGGAGCAAATCAGCCCCAGCATTTT | CASTIWGGANQPQHF
TRBJ1-1 | 18 | NA | TRBV7-8 | NA | TGTGCCAGCAGCTTACTTTATTTTTGGGGGGGCAGGGGCACTGAAGCTTTCTTT | CASSLLYFWGGRGTEAFF
TRBJ1-1 | 12 | NA | TRBV6-5 | NA | TGTGCCAGCAGTTTCCGGAACACTGAAGCTTTCTTT | CASSFRNTEAFF
TRBJ1-1 | 15 | few | TRBV6-6 | TRBD1 | TGTGCCAGCTTTGACAGGGGATACGGGAACACTGAAGCTTTCTTT | CASFDRGYGNTEAFF
TRBJ2-1 | 17 | NA | TRBV24-1 | TRBD2 | TGTGCCACCAGTGATTTGGGGACTAGCGGGGGTTACAATGAGCAGTTCTTC | CATSDLGTSGGYNEQFF
TRBJ2-4 | 12 | NA | TRBV28 | TRBD2 | TGTGCCAGCAGCCGCCGAGAGCGGGAATGGTACTTC | CASSRREREWYF
TRBJ1-2 | 14 | NA | TRBV7-2 | NA | TGTGCCAGCAGCTTGCCGGGACTGCCCTATGGCTACACCTTC | CASSLPGLPYGYTF
TRBJ2-6 | 16 | once | TRBV7-6 | TRBD1 | TGTGCCAGCAGCACAGGGACAGGGGCTGGGGCCAACGTCCTGACTTTC | CASSTGTGAGANVLTF
TRBJ2-1 | 14 | NA | TRBV7-9 | TRBD2 | TGTGCCAGCAGCTGGGCGGGGGGGCCCAATGAGCAGTTCTTC | CASSWAGGPNEQFF
TRBJ1-2 | 12 | NA | TRBV19 | NA | TGTGCCAGTAGAACGACAGGCGGCGGCTACACCTTC | CASRTTGGGYTF
TRBJ1-1 | 13 | NA | TRBV30 | NA | TGTGCCTGGGGTAGACAGAAGAACACTGAAGCTTTCTTT | CAWGRQKNTEAFF
TRBJ2-7 | 12 | NA | TRBV28 | NA | TGTGCCAGCAGGGGCCCTGGGGTCGAGCAGTACTTC | CASRGPGVEQYF
TRBJ2-7 | 15 | medium-sized | TRBV13 | NA | TGTGCCAGCAGCTTTGGTGGGGCCGCCTCTAACGAGCAGTACTTC | CASSFGGAASNEQYF
TRBJ2-5 | 15 | NA | TRBV28 | TRBD2 | TGTGCCAGCAGTGGACTAGCGGGAATCGGGAAGACCCAGTACTTC | CASSGLAGIGKTQYF
TRBJ1-2 | 14 | NA | TRBV19 | NA | TGTGCCAGTAGTATAGCAGGGGCTAACTATGGCTACACCTTC | CASSIAGANYGYTF
TRBJ1-1 | 10 | once | TRBV28 | NA | TGTGCCAGCAGTCAGTATGAAGCTTTCTTT | CASSQYEAFF
TRBJ2-3 | 13 | NA | TRBV29-1 | NA | TGCAGCGGGGGGGGGCCGGTCACAGATACGCAGTATTTT | CSGGGPVTDTQYF
TRBJ1-5 | 13 | few | TRBV4-2 | NA | TGTGCCAGCAGCCTCGCCCTGGATCAGCCCCAGCATTTT | CASSLALDQPQHF
TRBJ1-5 | 12 | NA | TRBV7-2 | NA | TGTGCCAGCAGCCCAGGGCATCAGCCCCAGCATTTT | CASSPGHQPQHF
TRBJ2-7 | 14 | medium-sized | TRBV30 | NA | TGTGCCTGGAGTCCATCCGTCGCAACCTACGAGCAGTACTTC | CAWSPSVATYEQYF
TRBJ2-3 | 15 | NA | TRBV6-5 | TRBD1 | TGTGCCAGCAGACAGACAGGGATCGACACAGATACGCAGTATTTT | CASRQTGIDTDTQYF
TRBJ2-7 | 15 | NA | TRBV6-9 | NA | TGTGCCAGCAGTTATTCCTCCCCGCTAGGCTACGAGCAGTACTTC | CASSYSSPLGYEQYF
TRBJ2-1 | 15 | NA | TRBV11-3 | NA | TGTGCCAGCAGCTTAGATCCGGATAATGGGGGTGAGCAGTTCTTC | CASSLDPDNGGEQFF
TRBJ2-7 | 13 | NA | TRBV28 | NA | TGTGCCAGTTGCCCTGAAGACTCGTACGAGCAGTACTTC | CASCPEDSYEQYF